This T cell receptor beta chain came from a study of early T cells in non-severe SARS-CoV-2 infection. Study summary: Bulk RNA isolated from unsorted whole blood underwent sequencing; chains were not paired.

Study results and caveats: Matches to VDJdb favored anti-spike CD8 responses and missed private and CD4 specificities.

In the library, individual cDNA molecules carried attached unique molecular identifiers. In TCRdb, the 5' RACE reads were re-called with MiXCR into one record per CDR3 protein. Of approximately 79,000 distinct CDR3 sequences listed, approximately 13% are singletons. This clonotype appeared a few times. Its specificity is unknown. Germline V CDR1 and CDR2: MDHEN, SYDVKM. Trimming pared 5 bases from V and 5 bases from J, leaving 18 bases between. The CDR3 has 15 residues. The chain is built from TRBV28 and TRBJ1-2; D gene uncertain. The sequencing input was whole blood. The origin of this receptor is an adult who was a healthcare worker with PCR-confirmed SARS-CoV-2 infection or an uninfected control (not recorded which). CDR3 nucleotide sequence: TGTGCCAGCAGTCTCACCGGACCCGGGCCTTATGGCTACACCTTC. Its translation is CASSLTGPGPYGYTF.